This T cell receptor beta chain appears in the sequencing data of a study of graft-versus-host responses after intestinal transplantation. TCRdb's copy holds only in-frame clones and misses some; the assay was immunoSEQ multiplex PCR. The repertoire includes around 23,000 clones, approximately 95% of them detected once, and about 0.49% sits in the top ten. The CDR3 spans 15 residues. The trim removed 3 bases at V and 2 bases at J, leaving 3 bases unmatched. Germline loops: CDR1 MGHRA, CDR2 YSYEKL. The rearrangement links TRBV4-1 to TRBJ1-5, with TRBD1 identical over 8 bases. Sequenced material: PBMCs, taken 18 days after transplant. The receptor's source is a human patient who received an intestinal transplant, so some T cells may come from the graft donor. The CDR3 coding sequence is TGCGCCAGCAGCCACGGACAGGGAGGCAATCAGCCCCAGCATTTT. Encoded protein: CASSHGQGGNQPQHF.